What follows are 10 T cell receptor beta chains derived from one specimen sequenced in a study of T cells in localized non-small cell lung cancer. Profiling relied on immunoSEQ multiplex PCR, and the TCRdb table lists in-frame clones only, not all of them. The data contain around 79,000 clones, around three quarters of them singletons. Sequenced material: PBMCs, taken before any cancer treatment. These receptors were taken from a man aged 35 to 70 with stage II squamous cell lung carcinoma.

The chain couples TRBV30 to TRBJ1-4; weak D call: TRBD1 (6 bases). The CDR3 contains 16 residues. The V end was cut by 2 bases, the J end by 3 bases, with 16 bases between. The V gene's germline CDR1 is GTSNPN and CDR2 SVGIG (reference sequence). This CDR3 is CAWSSGSRGSNEKLFF. The CDR3 DNA reads as TGTGCCTGGAGTAGTGGCTCTAGGGGGTCTAATGAAAAACTGTTTTTT.

This clone was found a few times. CDR3 in DNA: TGCAGCGGGTCCGAGACAGGGGGTCGCGGCTACACCTTC. Its translation is CSGSETGGRGYTF. The chain has TRBV29-1 and TRBJ1-2, with 9 positions matching TRBD1. This CDR3 has 13 amino acids. Germline V gene data show CDR1 as SQVTM and CDR2 as ANQGSEA. V was clipped by 7 bases and J by 8 bases; unmatched bases: 11. The full variable domain, completed using reference TRBV29-1 and TRBJ1-2, is SAVISQKPSRDICQRGTSLTIQCQVDSQVTMMFWYRQQPGQSLTLIATANQGSEATYESGFVIDKFPISRPNLTFSTLTVSNMSPEDSSIYLCSGSETGGRGYTFGSGTRLTVV.

At least ten counts were recorded for this clone. The V call is TRBV5-4, the J call TRBJ1-2, with TRBD1 matching over 9 bases. The V and J ends lost 5 bases and 8 bases, in that order; junction bases with no gene match: 10. This CDR3 has 14 residues. Germline V gives CDR1 SGHNT, CDR2 YYREEE (reference sequence). The DNA for the CDR3 is TGTGCCAGCAGGAGCGGACAGGGGAGTAGAGGCTACACCTTC. This sequence encodes CASRSGQGSRGYTF.

The CDR3 here is CASSSQGSGELFF. CDR3 sequence (DNA): TGTGCCAGCAGCTCACAGGGGTCCGGGGAGCTGTTTTTT. The chain links TRBV11-2 to TRBJ2-2; 7 positions agree with TRBD1. Germline CDR1 is SGHAT and CDR2 is FQNNGV. The CDR3 has 13 amino acids. V shed 4 bases, J shed 6 bases, and the junction held 2 bases outside the gene matches.

The chain combines TRBV7-3 with TRBJ2-1, with D possibly matching TRBD1 (6 bases). This CDR3 spans 15 amino acids. In germline, CDR1 is SGHTA, CDR2 FQGTGA. V lost 0 bases, J lost 6 bases, and 12 bases lay in between. CDR3 protein: CASSLTRSRGNEQFF. The CDR3 bases are TGTGCCAGCAGCTTAACGAGGAGCAGGGGCAATGAGCAGTTCTTC.

The chain couples TRBV29-1 to TRBJ2-1; D may be TRBD1 (6 bases). V was shortened by 4 bases and J by 10 bases, with 17 bases between the two germline ends. The CDR3 spans 13 residues. Looked up from germline, CDR1 is SQVTM and CDR2 is ANQGSEA. DNA of the CDR3: TGCAGCGTTGTAACCGATTGGGGACAAGAGCAGTTCTTC. This sequence encodes CSVVTDWGQEQFF.

The chain combines TRBV7-2 with TRBJ1-5; D remains unclear. CDR1 SGHTA and CDR2 FQGNSA come from the germline V gene. The V end was cut by 5 bases, the J end by 2 bases, with 10 bases between. The CDR3 totals 14 residues. The CDR3, as DNA: TGTGCCAGCAGCGCGGCGAAGGGCAATCAGCCCCAGCATTTT. Its translation: CASSAAKGNQPQHF.

The CDR3: CASTSSGRMNTEAFF. CDR3 nucleotide sequence: TGTGCCAGCACCTCCTCCGGGCGGATGAACACTGAAGCTTTCTTT. V and J are TRBV9 and TRBJ1-1; D gene uncertain. Germline CDR1 is SGDLS and CDR2 is YYNGEE. Trimming cost V 6 bases and J 0 bases, with 15 bases left between them. The CDR3 extends over 15 amino acids.

The chain joins TRBV10-2 to TRBJ2-5; 11 bases map to TRBD2. V lost 3 bases to trimming and J lost 4 bases; unmatched junction nucleotides: 7. This CDR3 has 16 amino acids. CDR1 is WSHSY and CDR2 is SAAADI in the germline V gene. Written as DNA, the CDR3 is TGCGCCAGCAGTGATTCTTGGCTAGCGGGAGGAGAGACCCAGTACTTC. Translating gives CASSDSWLAGGETQYF.

The chain combines TRBV28 with TRBJ2-5; 8 nucleotides match TRBD1. Germline values: CDR1 MDHEN, CDR2 SYDVKM. The V segment lost 8 bases and the J segment 5 bases; nucleotides outside the gene matches: 13. The CDR3 has 15 residues. The CDR3 region has the DNA TGTGCCAGCGTCCGGGACAGGACGTTCGTCGAGACCCAGTACTTC. It encodes CASVRDRTFVETQYF. Variable domain in full (rest from reference TRBV28 and TRBJ2-5): DVKVTQSSRYLVKRTGEKVFLECVQDMDHENMFWYRQDPGLGLRLIYFSYDVKMKEKGDIPEGYSVSREKKERFSLILESASTNQTSMYLCASVRDRTFVETQYFGPGTRLLVL.